The present entry profiles one T cell receptor beta chain with its context. Its specificity is not known. RNA transcripts provided the source from which TCR beta CDR3 regions were amplified. The TCR CDR3 first-round RT-PCR relied on the HTBI primer set. Via MiXCR, TCRdb re-called the multiplex PCR reads, giving one row per CDR3 protein. The top ten clones hold under 35% of a sample with approximately 690,000 distinct CDR3 sequences, 20% of them seen once. Between the trimmed V and J ends, which lost 1 base and 5 bases, there was a span of 14 bases. CDR3 length equals 15 residues. CDR1 and CDR2 (germline): MNHEY, SMNVEV (reference sequence). This record belongs to a study of T cells in Graves' hyperthyroidism and ophthalmopathy. Whole-study context: The initial diagnosis was the point when peripheral blood was collected, ahead of any treatment. Study results and limitations: Stable hyperthyroidism and ophthalmopathy were separated using 13 V-J signatures.

The sample consisted of blood. This receptor was taken from a man aged 30 to 39 with Graves' ophthalmopathy. The V gene is TRBV27, the J gene TRBJ2-5; no definite D call. CDR3 in amino acids: CASSLFPKKLETQYF. CDR3 DNA: TGTGCCAGCAGTTTATTTCCCAAGAAGCTGGAGACCCAGTACTTC.